One sample yielded the 19 T cell receptor beta chains listed below, sequenced in a study of chemoradiotherapy in HPV16-positive cancers. Profiled with immunoSEQ multiplex PCR; TCRdb holds only in-frame clones, not every one. Counted here are around 300 clones, around 84% occurring once; the ten biggest clones make up about 16%. This material consisted of tumor tissue, taken from a patient who underwent chemoradiotherapy. These receptors were taken from a human donor with HPV-associated anogenital cancer.

CDR3 sequence reads: CASSSTGAPYGYTF. CDR3 sequence (DNA): TGTGCCAGCAGCTCGACAGGGGCTCCCTATGGCTACACCTTC. The chain uses TRBV7-9 and TRBJ1-2; 8 positions match TRBD1. The CDR3 extends over 14 amino acids. With V trimmed by 4 bases and J by 4 bases, 5 bases remained unmatched. Germline V CDR1 and CDR2: SEHNR, FQNEAQ (reference sequence).

J is TRBJ1-1 and V is TRBV7-3, with D possibly being TRBD1 (5 bases). Germline V lookup: CDR1 SGHTA, CDR2 FQGTGA. This CDR3 has 13 residues. With 4 bases removed from V and 5 bases from J, the gap between germline ends came to 11 bases. The CDR3: CASSSGVYTEAFF. CDR3 nucleotide sequence: TGTGCCAGCAGCTCGGGGGTGTATACTGAAGCTTTCTTT.

This sequence joins TRBV19 and TRBJ1-4; D may be TRBD1 (5 bases). The germline V and J ends were trimmed by 4 bases and 8 bases, with 14 bases remaining between them. CDR3 length equals 14 residues. The V gene's germline CDR1 is LNHDA and CDR2 SQIVND (reference sequence). Here the CDR3 reads CASSTPGLDEKLFF. CDR3 nucleotides: TGTGCCAGTAGTACCCCAGGGTTAGACGAAAAACTGTTTTTT.

The chain recombines TRBV11-3 with TRBJ1-2; no firm D call. This CDR3 is built from 15 residues. V was shortened by 0 bases and J by 2 bases, with 10 bases between the two germline ends. CDR1 SGHNT and CDR2 YENEEA come from the germline V gene. This CDR3 reads CASSLEAGSNYGYTF. CDR3 in DNA: TGTGCCAGCAGCTTAGAGGCAGGTTCCAACTATGGCTACACCTTC.

The chain carries TRBV7-2 and TRBJ2-2, with D possibly matching TRBD1 (5 bases). CDR3 length: 15 amino acids. Per the germline V gene, CDR1 is SGHTA and CDR2 is FQGNSA. V was trimmed by 5 bases and J by 1 base, leaving 11 bases between them. This CDR3 reads CASSPKGQNTGELFF. The CDR3, as DNA: TGTGCCAGCAGCCCAAAGGGGCAGAACACCGGGGAGCTGTTTTTT.

The chain joins TRBV6-1 to TRBJ2-1; TRBD1 agrees at 7 bases. Germline loops: CDR1 MNHNS, CDR2 SASEGT. This CDR3 contains 17 residues. V dropped 3 bases and J dropped 5; count of bases not matched to a gene: 13. The CDR3 loop reads CASSDARQGWGHNEQFF. The CDR3 nucleotides read TGTGCCAGCAGTGACGCTCGACAGGGCTGGGGCCACAATGAGCAGTTCTTC.

This chain joins TRBV7-8 and TRBJ2-7; TRBD1 aligns across 11 bases. J gave up 5 bases and V 0 bases, and 6 bases lay outside the gene matches. This CDR3 has 16 residues. The germline V gene has CDR1 SGHVS and CDR2 FQNEAQ. This CDR3 is CASSLAEGQGVHEQYF. The CDR3 bases are TGTGCCAGCAGCTTAGCGGAGGGACAGGGGGTCCACGAGCAGTACTTC.

V usage is TRBV19 and J usage is TRBJ2-1; 7 nucleotides agree with TRBD2. Germline CDR1 reads LNHDA; CDR2 reads SQIVND (reference sequence). With 6 bases clipped from V and 3 bases from J, the junction kept 17 bases outside the gene matches. The CDR3 covers 18 residues. This CDR3 is CASSATHASSGVYNEQFF. The CDR3 DNA is TGTGCCAGTAGCGCTACCCATGCCTCCAGCGGGGTCTACAATGAGCAGTTCTTC.

The CDR3 region has the DNA TGTGCCAGCAGTCCGAGCGGGACCTCCTACAATGAGCAGTTCTTC. Its translation is CASSPSGTSYNEQFF. The gene calls are TRBV6-4 and TRBJ2-1; 7 positions agree with TRBD2. Germline lookup yields CDR1 MRHNA and CDR2 SNTAGT. This CDR3 has 15 residues. V lost 5 bases, J lost 0 bases, and 4 bases stayed unmatched.

This rearrangement joins TRBV11-2 to TRBJ2-3; D may match TRBD1 or TRBD2 (7 bases each). V lost 0 bases and J 0 bases, leaving 19 bases between the germline ends. Germline V gene data show CDR1 as SGHAT and CDR2 as FQNNGV. The CDR3 sequence is 19 residues long. Here the CDR3 DNA reads TGTGCCAGCAGCTTAGAAGGGGGCGGGGGAGCTCTCAGCACAGATACGCAGTATTTT. Translated: CASSLEGGGGALSTDTQYF.

This chain connects TRBV5-1 to TRBJ2-1; D is unresolved. V was clipped by 4 bases and J by 10 bases, with 18 bases between them. Germline CDR1 reads SGHRS; CDR2 reads YFSETQ. The CDR3 covers 14 residues. CDR3 residues: CASSPSPGLQEQFF. As DNA, the CDR3 is TGCGCCAGCAGCCCTTCCCCCGGGCTCCAAGAGCAGTTCTTC.

This clone was detected only a few times. This rearrangement joins TRBV23-1 to TRBJ2-6; TRBD2 is a possible D gene (5 bases). TRBV23-1 is marked as an open reading frame, function uncertain. CDR3 size: 17 residues. The V and J ends lost 5 bases and 5 bases respectively, with 19 bases between them. For the CDR3, the DNA is TGCGCCAGCAGTGCGGAGGAGCAACAAAGTCGGGCCAACGTCCTGACTTTC. Amino acids: CASSAEEQQSRANVLTF.

The rearrangement joins TRBV5-1 to TRBJ2-3; 9 nucleotides line up with TRBD2. CDR1 and CDR2 (germline): SGHRS, YFSETQ. This CDR3 is 15 amino acids long. Unmatched junction bases numbered 4, after V lost 5 bases and J lost 0 bases. The DNA for the CDR3 is TGCGCCAGCAGGGCGGGGGGGGCTAGCACAGATACGCAGTATTTT. Translation gives CASRAGGASTDTQYF.

J is TRBJ2-5 and V is TRBV27, with D possibly TRBD2 on 7 matching bases. The germline V gene has CDR1 MNHEY and CDR2 SMNVEV (reference sequence). The CDR3 totals 15 residues. The V end was cut by 7 bases, the J end by 2 bases, with 17 bases between. The chain's CDR3 is CASKGFRGGQETQYF. For the CDR3, the DNA is TGTGCCAGCAAGGGATTTAGGGGGGGGCAAGAGACCCAGTACTTC.

The chain couples TRBV4-3 to TRBJ2-1; D is tentatively TRBD1 or TRBD2 (6 bases each). CDR1 is LGHNA and CDR2 is YSLEER in the germline V gene. The CDR3 has 18 amino acids. V was trimmed by 1 base and J by 0 bases, leaving 16 bases between them. The CDR3 reads CASSQVDRGDPSYNEQFF. CDR3 coding DNA: TGCGCCAGCAGCCAAGTAGATAGGGGGGACCCCTCCTACAATGAGCAGTTCTTC.

This sequence joins TRBV5-8 and TRBJ2-7; a possible D gene is TRBD2 (5 bases). V was pared by 0 bases and J by 5 bases, with 6 bases between. Looked up from germline, CDR1 is SGHTS and CDR2 is YDEGEE. The CDR3 is 12 amino acids. DNA for the CDR3: TGTGCCAGCAGCTTGGCCGGGGACGAGCAGTACTTC. Translating gives CASSLAGDEQYF.

This clone was picked up a small number of times. This sequence joins TRBV27 and TRBJ2-2; TRBD2 matches at 9 bases. The trim removed 3 bases at V and 7 bases at J, leaving 6 bases unmatched. Germline CDR1 reads MNHEY; CDR2 reads SMNVEV (reference sequence). This CDR3 region has 15 residues. CDR3 DNA sequence: TGTGCCAGCAGTTTCGGGACTAGCTCCGGCGGGGAGCTGTTTTTT. Encoded protein: CASSFGTSSGGELFF.

The chain links TRBV2 to TRBJ2-1; TRBD1 matches 7 bases. V shed 6 bases and J 4 bases; nucleotides not matched to a gene: 15. The germline V gene has CDR1 SNHLY and CDR2 FYNNEI. The CDR3 length is 17 residues. The chain's CDR3 is CASSSATARGYYNEQFF. The CDR3 DNA reads TGTGCCAGCAGCTCCGCGACAGCCAGGGGGTATTACAATGAGCAGTTCTTC. The whole variable domain, remainder taken from reference TRBV2 and TRBJ2-1, is EPEVTQTPSHQVTQMGQEVILRCVPISNHLYFYWYRQILGQKVEFLVSFYNNEISEKSEIFDDQFSVERPDGSNFTLKIRSTKLEDSAMYFCASSSATARGYYNEQFFGPGTRLTVL.

Here the CDR3 reads CASSRGVGYEQYF. The DNA of the CDR3 is TGTGCCAGCAGCCGCGGTGTAGGCTACGAGCAGTACTTC. The gene calls are TRBV7-2 and TRBJ2-7; no reliable D call. CDR1 is SGHTA and CDR2 is FQGNSA in the germline V gene. The ends were cut back, 5 bases at V and 3 bases at J, with 11 bases in the middle. This CDR3 is 13 amino acids long.